This T cell receptor beta chain was identified in a study of T cell changes during pregnancy in multiple sclerosis. The repertoire was sequenced with immunoSEQ multiplex PCR; TCRdb's copy has only in-frame clones and lacks some. The sample includes tens of thousands of clones, roughly 95% of them seen just once. This CDR3 is 18 amino acids long. Trimming took off 1 base at V and 0 bases at J, with 16 bases between the two ends. Germline V lookup: CDR1 SGHDN, CDR2 FVKESK. This clone was detected only once. The sequencing used peripheral blood, collected in the second trimester of pregnancy. This TCR was sampled from a female donor with multiple sclerosis, enrolled in a pregnancy study. The chain has TRBV14 and TRBJ1-5; D call uncertain. The CDR3 nucleotides read TGTGCCAGCAGCCAAGCGCTGACAAGGTATTCTAGCAATCAGCCCCAGCATTTT. Residues: CASSQALTRYSSNQPQHF.